The 19 T cell receptor beta chains below all came from one sample that was sequenced in a study of cytomegalovirus exposure and HLA in healthy donors. In the PCR, 60 Vbeta and 13 Jbeta primers were used. Libraries were prepared by immunoSEQ multiplex PCR; TCRdb keeps only in-frame clonotypes and omits some of them. The sample records about 110,000 clones, approximately 82% being singletons. The sequencing sample was made of PBMCs. These receptors were collected from a man aged 40-49 years in good health and CMV-seronegative.

This clone showed up just a few times. The CDR3: CASSEFDSRTGELFF. The CDR3 DNA is TGTGCCAGCAGTGAATTTGACAGTCGGACCGGGGAGCTGTTTTTT. The chain combines TRBV6-1 with TRBJ2-2, with D tentatively TRBD1 (5 bases). From germline, CDR1 is MNHNS and CDR2 SASEGT. Deletions cut 2 bases from V and 5 bases from J, with 12 bases between. CDR3 length: 15 residues.

The J gene is TRBJ2-2, the V gene TRBV7-9; D uncertain. V lost 4 bases to trimming and J lost 4 bases, with 7 bases between them. Germline loops: CDR1 SEHNR, CDR2 FQNEAQ (reference sequence). This CDR3 region has 13 residues. CDR3 in DNA: TGTGCCAGCAGCTCCCCGGGCACCGGGGAGCTGTTTTTT. As protein: CASSSPGTGELFF.

The rearrangement links TRBV10-3 to TRBJ1-1; D ambiguous. There are 14 residues in the CDR3. V was pared by 0 bases and J by 0 bases, with 5 bases between. The germline gives CDR1 ENHRY, CDR2 SYGVKD. The CDR3 loop is CAISESALNTEAFF. Here the CDR3 DNA reads TGTGCCATCAGTGAGTCGGCCCTGAACACTGAAGCTTTCTTT.

This chain uses TRBV6-6 with TRBJ1-1; possible D gene TRBD1, 6 bases. The CDR3 covers 11 residues. V lost 9 bases and J lost 3, with 8 bases in between. Germline CDR1 and CDR2: MNHNY and SVGAGI (reference sequence). CDR3 in amino acids: CASNRDTEAFF. Here the CDR3 DNA reads TGTGCCAGTAACAGGGACACTGAAGCTTTCTTT.

This chain connects TRBV5-4 to TRBJ2-5, with TRBD2 identical over 8 bases. The CDR3 spans 16 residues. The V gene end was trimmed by 0 bases and the J gene end by 4 bases; junction bases not matched to a gene: 8. Germline values: CDR1 SGHNT, CDR2 YYREEE (reference sequence). The CDR3 is CASSLVGGARGETQYF. For the CDR3, the DNA is TGTGCCAGCAGCTTGGTCGGGGGGGCCAGGGGAGAGACCCAGTACTTC. Full variable domain (remainder filled in from reference TRBV5-4 and TRBJ2-5): ETGVTQSPTHLIKTRGQQVTLRCSSQSGHNTVSWYQQALGQGPQFIFQYYREEENGRGNFPPRFSGLQFPNYSSELNVNALELDDSALYLCASSLVGGARGETQYFGPGTRLLVL.

This clone was observed a few times. One junction end does not reproduce the germline sequence, and a read error may be involved. The chain couples TRBV7-3 to TRBJ2-1; tentatively, D is TRBD2 (5 bases). CDR1 SGHTA and CDR2 FQGTGA come from the germline V gene. This CDR3 has 16 residues. CDR3 coding DNA: TGTTCCAGCAGCTTGTCGAGGGCTTCCCCCTACAATGAGCAGTTCTTC. Translation gives CSSSLSRASPYNEQFF.

In its sample, this clone was seen once. The gene calls are TRBV29-1 and TRBJ2-2; 8 positions match TRBD1. Trimming removed 5 bases from V and 4 bases from J; junction bases left unmatched: 3. There are 13 residues in the CDR3. The germline gives CDR1 SQVTM, CDR2 ANQGSEA. The chain's CDR3 is CSVLGQGTGELFF. CDR3 nucleotide sequence: TGCAGCGTTCTAGGACAGGGCACCGGGGAGCTGTTTTTT.

The genes are TRBV4-1 and TRBJ2-1; D gene uncertain. Germline assignment: CDR1 MGHRA and CDR2 YSYEKL. The V and J ends lost 1 base and 8 bases respectively, with 9 bases between them. The length of the CDR3 is 13 residues. Here the CDR3 reads CASSQVGWDEQFF. The CDR3 nucleotides read TGCGCCAGCAGCCAAGTGGGCTGGGATGAGCAGTTCTTC.

Only one count was recorded for this clone. The rearrangement joins TRBV5-1 to TRBJ2-5, with TRBD2 identical over 13 bases. Germline-derived CDR1 and CDR2 are SGHRS and YFSETQ. The CDR3 contains 16 residues. Trimming removed 4 bases from V and 1 base from J; junction bases left unmatched: 4. Here the CDR3 reads CASSEGLAGIQETQYF. The CDR3 bases are TGCGCCAGCAGCGAGGGACTAGCGGGGATCCAAGAGACCCAGTACTTC.

In this sample, this clone turned up once. The V call is TRBV5-5, the J call TRBJ1-2; D not certain. The CDR3 totals 13 residues. Trimming stripped 2 bases from V and 3 bases from J, with 8 bases between. Germline loops: CDR1 SGHKS, CDR2 YYEKEE (reference sequence). CDR3 loop: CASSFRVDYGYTF. The CDR3 DNA sequence: TGTGCCAGCAGCTTCCGTGTTGACTATGGCTACACCTTC.

The chain combines TRBV15 with TRBJ1-2; 9 nucleotides align to TRBD1. CDR3 size: 14 residues. The germline V gene encodes CDR1 LNHNV and CDR2 YYDKDF (reference sequence). The ends lost 5 bases at V and 4 bases at J; junction bases unmatched: 5. The CDR3 bases are TGTGCCACCAGCGAGGACAGGGGTTTCTATGGCTACACCTTC. Protein product: CATSEDRGFYGYTF.

This clone has only one observation. V is TRBV2 and J is TRBJ1-2, with 12 bases matching TRBD1. Germline CDR1 and CDR2: SNHLY and FYNNEI. V trimming: 6 bases; J trimming: 8 bases; junction bases outside the gene matches: 7. The CDR3 sequence is 14 residues long. The CDR3 region has the DNA TGTGCCAGCAGAAGGGGACAGGGGGCGAGAGGCTACACCTTC. As protein: CASRRGQGARGYTF.

J is TRBJ2-1 and V is TRBV14, with a possible D match to TRBD2 (5 bases). The CDR3 is 12 residues long. V dropped 4 bases and J dropped 10 bases, with 11 bases sitting between them. Germline V lookup: CDR1 SGHDN, CDR2 FVKESK. CDR3 bases: TGTGCCAGCAGCCCACTAGGTGGCGAGCAGTTCTTC. Translating gives CASSPLGGEQFF.

The table lists this clone with a few counts. The chain employs TRBV6-1 and TRBJ2-1; TRBD2 agrees at 13 bases. Germline lookup yields CDR1 MNHNS and CDR2 SASEGT. V trimming: 8 bases; J trimming: 3 bases; junction bases outside the gene matches: 4. The CDR3 totals 15 residues. This chain's CDR3 is CASGGTSGVYNEQFF. CDR3 sequence (DNA): TGTGCCAGCGGGGGGACTAGCGGGGTCTACAATGAGCAGTTCTTC.

The CDR3 DNA is TGTGCCAGCACTTACCGCAGACAGGGGGCCCATGAGCAGTTCTTC. Residues: CASTYRRQGAHEQFF. This chain connects TRBV19 to TRBJ2-1; TRBD1 aligns across 10 bases. The CDR3 sequence is 15 residues long. Trimming took 9 bases from V and 8 from J; bases not matched to a gene: 13. Germline CDR1 LNHDA, CDR2 SQIVND (reference sequence). Based on the CDR3 plus reference TRBV19 and TRBJ2-1, the full variable domain is DGGITQSPKYLFRKEGQNVTLSCEQNLNHDAMYWYRQDPGQGLRLIYYSQIVNDFQKGDIAEGYSVSREKKESFPLTVTSAQKNPTAFYLCASTYRRQGAHEQFFGPGTRLTVL.

The CDR3 region is CASRIVGTGVDGYTF. In DNA, the CDR3 is TGTGCCAGCCGGATTGTGGGGACAGGGGTTGATGGCTACACCTTC. The chain uses TRBV5-4 and TRBJ1-2, with 10 bases identical to TRBD1. The CDR3 is 15 amino acids. The germline CDR1 and CDR2 sequences are SGHNT and YYREEE (reference sequence). J lost 6 bases, V lost 7 bases, and 12 bases had no gene match.

V is TRBV7-7 and J is TRBJ2-1, with 12 positions matching TRBD2. The CDR3 contains 15 residues. Trimming at V came to 5 bases and at J to 4 bases, leaving 3 bases not matched to a gene. Germline values: CDR1 SSHAT, CDR2 FNYEAQ (reference sequence). The CDR3 coding sequence is TGTGCCAGCAGCCCAGGACTAGCGGGGTACAATGAGCAGTTCTTC. Translated: CASSPGLAGYNEQFF.

The chain recombines TRBV21-1 with TRBJ1-4; the table's TRBD1 call for D was not verified on the DNA. TRBV21-1 is designated a pseudogene. This CDR3 spans 16 amino acids. The CDR3 spells CASNTDRCATNEKLFF. CDR3 DNA: TGTGCCAGCAACACGGACAGATGTGCAACTAATGAAAAACTGTTTTTT.

The rearrangement links TRBV7-9 to TRBJ2-3, with D possibly TRBD2 on 6 matching bases. The CDR3 is made up of 14 amino acids. V dropped 0 bases and J dropped 5 bases, with 9 bases sitting between them. Per germline, CDR1 SEHNR and CDR2 FQNEAQ (reference sequence). The CDR3 region has the DNA TGTGCCAGCAGCTTAGCGGCGGGGATAGATACGCAGTATTTT. This translates into CASSLAAGIDTQYF.